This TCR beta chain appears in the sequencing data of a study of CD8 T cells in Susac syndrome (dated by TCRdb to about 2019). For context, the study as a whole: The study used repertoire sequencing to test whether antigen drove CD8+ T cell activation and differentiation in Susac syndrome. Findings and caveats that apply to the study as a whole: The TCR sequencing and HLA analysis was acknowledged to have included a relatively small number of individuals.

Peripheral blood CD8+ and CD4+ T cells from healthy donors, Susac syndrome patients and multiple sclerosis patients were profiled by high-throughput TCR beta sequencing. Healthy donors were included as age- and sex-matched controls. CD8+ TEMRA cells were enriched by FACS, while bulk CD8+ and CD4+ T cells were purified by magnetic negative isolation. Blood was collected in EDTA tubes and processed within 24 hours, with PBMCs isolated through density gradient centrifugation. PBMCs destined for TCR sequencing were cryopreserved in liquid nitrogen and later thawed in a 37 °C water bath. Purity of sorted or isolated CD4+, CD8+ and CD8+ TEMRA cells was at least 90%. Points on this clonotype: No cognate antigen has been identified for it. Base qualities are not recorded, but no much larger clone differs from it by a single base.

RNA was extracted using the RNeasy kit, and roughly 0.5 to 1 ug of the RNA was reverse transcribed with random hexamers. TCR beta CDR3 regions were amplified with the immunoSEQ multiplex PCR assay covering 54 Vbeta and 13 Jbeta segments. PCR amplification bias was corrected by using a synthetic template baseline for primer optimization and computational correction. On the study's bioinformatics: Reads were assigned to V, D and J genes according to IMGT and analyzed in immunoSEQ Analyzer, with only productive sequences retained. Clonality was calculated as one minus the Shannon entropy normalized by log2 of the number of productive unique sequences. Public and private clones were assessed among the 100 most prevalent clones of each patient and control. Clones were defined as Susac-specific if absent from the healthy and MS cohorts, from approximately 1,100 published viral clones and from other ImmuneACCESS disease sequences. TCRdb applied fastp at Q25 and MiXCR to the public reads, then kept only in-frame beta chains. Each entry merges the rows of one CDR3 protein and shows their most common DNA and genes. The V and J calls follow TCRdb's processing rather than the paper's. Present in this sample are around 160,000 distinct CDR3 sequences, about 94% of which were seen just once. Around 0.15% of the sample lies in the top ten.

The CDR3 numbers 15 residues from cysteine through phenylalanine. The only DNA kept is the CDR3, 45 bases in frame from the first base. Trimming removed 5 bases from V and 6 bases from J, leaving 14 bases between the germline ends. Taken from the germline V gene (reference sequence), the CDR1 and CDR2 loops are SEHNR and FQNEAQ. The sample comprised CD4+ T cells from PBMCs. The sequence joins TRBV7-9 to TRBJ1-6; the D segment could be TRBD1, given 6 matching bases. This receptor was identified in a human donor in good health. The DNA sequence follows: TGTGCCAGCAGCCTAGGGGGGGCTGGTAATTCACCCCTCCACTTT. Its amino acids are CASSLGGAGNSPLHF.